This T cell receptor (beta chain) was identified in a study of T cells in localized non-small cell lung cancer (TCRdb year 2020). About the study as a whole: The study analyzed T cell repertoires of about 230 early-stage NSCLC patients, comparing tumors and uninvolved tumor-adjacent lungs. The cohort consisted of 236 treatment-naive NSCLC patients whose localized lung tumors had been resected. A mean age of 66.3 years was recorded for the NSCLC patients, of whom 120 to 150 were male and 107 were female. Summary of the overall study and its limitations: Uninvolved tumor-adjacent lung showed the highest T cell clonality, higher than tumor, which suggests more focused antigenic responses in the adjacent lung. Because the study design was exploratory, TCR variables were selected using unadjusted p-values without false-discovery rate correction. Higher blood T cell density associated with longer overall survival, while higher adjacent-lung clonality associated with shorter survival. Because multi-region tumor sequencing was not performed, intratumor heterogeneity could not be ruled out. Of the top 100 tumor clones, a median of 57 were detected in paired uninvolved adjacent lung; about 28 were also among that lung's top 100.

At diagnosis, peripheral blood, uninvolved tumor-adjacent lung and tumor were collected and stored as a combination of fresh-frozen and FFPE material. Blood samples were analyzed as peripheral blood mononuclear cells for TCR repertoire profiling. A word on this clone: The antigen it recognizes is unknown. The sample holds no much larger clone one base away, and base qualities are not on file.

The immunoSEQ Assay was used to sequence TCR beta CDR3 regions from DNA. In the source study's methods: To compute T cell density, TCR beta template counts were normalized to usable DNA, which was estimated by amplifying housekeeping genes. The preseqR package was used to estimate richness by extrapolating to 400,000 templates for PBMC samples and to 120,000 templates for tissue samples. Clonality was defined by subtracting Pielou's evenness from one. Differential abundance testing on productive amino-acid clonotypes, with a minimum total count of 5 and an alpha of 0.1, was used to identify tissue-enriched TCRs. The Jaccard Index and the Morisita Overlap Index were used to quantify repertoire overlap between compartments. TCR beta CDR3s were clustered by GLIPH together with public tetramer-defined viral CDR3s, and at least three viral sequences plus V-gene enrichment were required for viral motifs. TCRdb holds this immuneACCESS table with in-frame rearrangements only. Some clones are missing; in checked studies, unresolved V genes explain under half, and the rest has no known cause. V and J calls and clone size are copied from that table; D and trimming were computed from the DNA. Here the sample has about 40,000 clones; roughly 86% occur a single time. Approximately 3.4% of the sample rests with the top ten.

The clonotype originates from a man aged 18 to 49 with stage I lung adenocarcinoma. This material consisted of peripheral blood, taken before any cancer treatment.

The CDR3 region reads CASSYIRGTDTQYF. The nucleotides are TGTGCCAGCAGTTACATCAGGGGCACAGATACGCAGTATTTT. The rearrangement joined TRBV6-6 to TRBJ2-3; possibly the D gene is TRBD1, per 5 matching bases. CDR1 and CDR2, per the germline V gene (reference sequence), are MNHNY and SVGAGI. V loses 2 bases, J loses 1 base, and the germline ends lie 7 bases apart. The CDR3 measures 14 amino acids from cysteine to phenylalanine. Just CDR3 DNA is preserved here, 42 bases in frame from base 1.